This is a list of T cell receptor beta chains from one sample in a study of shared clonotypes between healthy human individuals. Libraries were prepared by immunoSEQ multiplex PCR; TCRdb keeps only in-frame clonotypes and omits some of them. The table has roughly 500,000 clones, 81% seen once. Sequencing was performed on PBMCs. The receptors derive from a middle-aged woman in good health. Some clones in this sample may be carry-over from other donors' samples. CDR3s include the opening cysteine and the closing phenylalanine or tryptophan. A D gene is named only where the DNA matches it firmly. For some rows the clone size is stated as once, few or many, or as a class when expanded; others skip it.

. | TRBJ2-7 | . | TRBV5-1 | TGCGCCAGCAGCTTGGTAGGGCCGCCTACCTACGAGCAGTACTTC | CASSLVGPPTYEQYF
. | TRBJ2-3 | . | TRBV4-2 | TGTGCCAGCAGCTCGGACAAGTCCACAGATACGCAGTATTTT | CASSSDKSTDTQYF
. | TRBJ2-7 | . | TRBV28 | TGTGCCAGCAGTTTATCACTAGCCCCCTACGAGCAGTACTTC | CASSLSLAPYEQYF
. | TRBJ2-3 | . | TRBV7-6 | TGTGCCAGCAGCTTAGGGGGAGTTGGAGATACGCAGTATTTT | CASSLGGVGDTQYF
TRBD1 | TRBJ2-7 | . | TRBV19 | TGTGCCAGTAGTAAAGGACAGGGGGCCAACGAGCAGTACTTC | CASSKGQGANEQYF
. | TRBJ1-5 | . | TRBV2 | TGTGCCAGCGGCTCGTCGCAGCCCCAGCATTTT | CASGSSQPQHF
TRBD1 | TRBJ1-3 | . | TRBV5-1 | TGCGCCAGCAGCCTGGGACGGACAGGAGACTCTGGAAACACCATATATTTT | CASSLGRTGDSGNTIYF
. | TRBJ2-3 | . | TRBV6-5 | TGTGCCAGCAGGACCTTTACGGCCGGGGATACGCAGTATTTT | CASRTFTAGDTQYF
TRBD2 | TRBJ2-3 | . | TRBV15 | TGTGCCACCAGCAGAGCCGGGACTAGCGGCACAGATACGCAGTATTTT | CATSRAGTSGTDTQYF
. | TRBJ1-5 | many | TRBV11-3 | TGTGCCAGCAGCAGATTTAGCAATCAGCCCCAGCATTTT | CASSRFSNQPQHF
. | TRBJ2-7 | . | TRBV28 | TGTGCCAGTCAGGGGTACTACGAGCAGTACTTC | CASQGYYEQYF
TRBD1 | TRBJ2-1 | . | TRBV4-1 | TGCGCCAGCAGCTACCGTGACAGGGACGTGGATGAGCAGTTCTTC | CASSYRDRDVDEQFF
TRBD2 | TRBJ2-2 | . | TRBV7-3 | TGTGCCAGCAGCCATAGCGGGAAGGGCACCGGGGAGCTGTTTTTT | CASSHSGKGTGELFF
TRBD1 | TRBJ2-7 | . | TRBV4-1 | TGCGCCAGCAGCGCTCACCAGGGGGCCTACGAGCAGTACTTC | CASSAHQGAYEQYF
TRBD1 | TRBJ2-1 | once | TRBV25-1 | TGTGCCAGCATAGATTACAGGGGCAGTGAGCAGTTCTTC | CASIDYRGSEQFF
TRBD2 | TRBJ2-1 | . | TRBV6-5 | TGTGCCAGCAGTGCGACTAGCGGAGCCTACAATGAGCAGTTCTTC | CASSATSGAYNEQFF
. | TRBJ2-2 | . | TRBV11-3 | TGTGCCAGCAGCCCGGGAATAGGGGACACCGGGGAGCTGTTTTTT | CASSPGIGDTGELFF
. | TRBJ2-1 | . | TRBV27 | TGTGCCAGCAGCGGGGTGAGCTCCTACAATGAGCAGTTCTTC | CASSGVSSYNEQFF
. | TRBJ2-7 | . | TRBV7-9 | TGTGCCAGCCGACACTCGAGCTCCTACGAGCAGTACTTC | CASRHSSSYEQYF
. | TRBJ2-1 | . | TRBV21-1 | TGTGCCAGCAGCAAAGGGAAAGGGGATGAGCAGTTCTTC | CASSKGKGDEQFF
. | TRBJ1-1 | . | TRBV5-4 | TGTGCCAGCAGCCCCACGGGGTACACTGAAGCTTTCTTT | CASSPTGYTEAFF
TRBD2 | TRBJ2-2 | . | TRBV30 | TGTGCCTGGAATAGCGGGAGGGCCAACACCGGGGAGCTGTTTTTT | CAWNSGRANTGELFF
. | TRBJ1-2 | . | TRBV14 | TGTGCCAGCAGCCAAGAACCTCAGGTGGTATCAGGGCCTGGTGGCTACACCTTC | CASSQEPQVVSGPGGYTF
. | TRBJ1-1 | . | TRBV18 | TGTGCCAGCTCACCAACGGACGGAATCACTGAAGCTTTCTTT | CASSPTDGITEAFF
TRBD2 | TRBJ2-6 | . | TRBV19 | TGTGCCAGTAGTCGGGGGGCTGGGGCCAACGTCCTGACTTTC | CASSRGAGANVLTF
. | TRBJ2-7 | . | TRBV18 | TGTGCCAGCTCACTCGAAAGGGACCTAAGCACCGAGCAGTACTTC | CASSLERDLSTEQYF
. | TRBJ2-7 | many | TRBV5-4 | TGTGCCAGCAGCTTTGGGGGGCTGGGCGAGCAGTACTTC | CASSFGGLGEQYF
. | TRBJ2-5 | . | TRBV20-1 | TGCAGTGTCGGAAGCCAAGAGACCCAGTACTTC | CSVGSQETQYF
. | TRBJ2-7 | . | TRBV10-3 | TGTGCCATCAGGAAGACAACGGTGATAGGGTCCTACGAGCAGTACTTC | CAIRKTTVIGSYEQYF
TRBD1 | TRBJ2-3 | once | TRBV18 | TGTGCCAGCTCACCAGGGGACAGGGGGGCTAGCACAGATACGCAGTATTTT | CASSPGDRGASTDTQYF
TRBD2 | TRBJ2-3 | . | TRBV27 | TGTGCCAGCAGTCCCTCAAGACTAGCGGGAGTCCCAGATACGCAGTATTTT | CASSPSRLAGVPDTQYF
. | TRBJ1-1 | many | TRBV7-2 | TGTGCCAGCAGCAACCCCGGGACTGAAGCTTTCTTT | CASSNPGTEAFF
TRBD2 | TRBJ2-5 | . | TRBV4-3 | TGCGCCAGCAGCCGCCGACTAGCGGACCAAGAGACCCAGTACTTC | CASSRRLADQETQYF
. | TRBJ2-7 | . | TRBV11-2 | TGTGCCAGCAGCTTTGGCCGGTACGAGCAGTACTTC | CASSFGRYEQYF
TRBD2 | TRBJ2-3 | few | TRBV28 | TGTGCCAGCAGCCTCCGGACTAGCGGAGACGTTGATACGCAGTATTTT | CASSLRTSGDVDTQYF